The following is a T cell receptor beta chain sequence with its context. No antigen is known for it. No base-level quality is on record; no much larger clone is a single base apart. The data were taken from a study of CD8 T cells in Susac syndrome (dated by TCRdb to the late 2010s). About the study as a whole: Repertoire sequencing was used to test whether CD8+ T cell activation and differentiation in Susac syndrome was antigen driven. The clonality of the CD8+ T cell repertoire was compared across approximately eleven healthy donors, around 14 Susac syndrome patients and around 15 multiple sclerosis patients.

Peripheral blood CD8+ and CD4+ T cells from healthy donors, Susac syndrome patients and multiple sclerosis patients were profiled by high-throughput TCR beta sequencing. Multiple sclerosis controls were treatment-naive patients with stable or active relapsing-remitting disease fulfilling revised McDonald criteria. Bulk CD8+ and CD4+ T cells were purified by magnetic negative isolation, while CD8+ TEMRA cells were enriched using FACS. Blood was drawn into EDTA tubes, processed within 24 hours, and PBMCs were isolated by density gradient centrifugation. PBMCs intended for TCR sequencing were cryopreserved in liquid nitrogen and thawed later in a water bath at 37 degrees C. The sorted or isolated CD4+, CD8+ and CD8+ TEMRA cells had a purity of 90% or higher. RNA was extracted using the RNeasy kit, and roughly 0.5 to 1 ug of the RNA was reverse transcribed with random hexamers. TCR beta CDR3 regions were amplified with the immunoSEQ multiplex PCR assay covering 54 Vbeta and 13 Jbeta segments. PCR amplification bias was corrected by using a synthetic template baseline for primer optimization and computational correction. The authors' analysis ran thus. Reads were annotated to V, D and J genes per IMGT and analyzed with immunoSEQ Analyzer, keeping only productive sequences. Clonality was computed as one minus Shannon entropy normalized by log2 of the number of productive unique sequences. For each patient and control, public and private clones were evaluated within the 100 most prevalent clones. Clones were defined as Susac-specific if absent from the healthy and MS cohorts, from 1052 published viral clones and from other ImmuneACCESS disease sequences. TCRdb reprocessed the public reads (quality trimming at Q25 with fastp, clone calling with MiXCR) and kept in-frame beta chains. Rows with one shared CDR3 protein collapse into an entry with the most common genes and DNA. It is TCRdb's table, rather than the study itself, that gives the V and J calls and clone size. In all, the sample holds about 150,000 distinct CDR3 sequences, and 95% of those were seen once. 0.14% to 0.15% of the sample lies in the top ten.

Paper-wide results and their limitations: The number of individuals in the TCR sequencing and HLA analysis was acknowledged as relatively small.

V is cut by 4 bases and J by 1 base, and the space between the germline ends is 7 bases. The CDR3 contains 13 residues, cysteine and phenylalanine counted. CDR3 DNA only is kept here, 39 bases in frame from base 1. The germline V gene (reference sequence) gives CDR1 as MNHEY and CDR2 as SMNVEV. The sequence links TRBV27 to TRBJ2-5; TRBD2 is perhaps the D gene, given 5 matching bases. The sequence was collected from a human donor with multiple sclerosis. The material sequenced was CD8+ T cells from PBMCs. The CDR3 corresponds to CASSWRAQETQYF. Read as DNA, the sequence is TGTGCCAGCAGTTGGCGGGCCCAAGAGACCCAGTACTTC.